These T cell receptor beta chains were read from a single sample in a study of blood T cell repertoires in COVID-19. Sequencing used immunoSEQ multiplex PCR; TCRdb keeps in-frame clones, though not all of them. The sample lists about 320,000 clones, roughly 82% occurring once. Sample: peripheral blood. The receptors shown here come from a woman aged 50 to 60 with acute or convalescent COVID-19. Each CDR3 is given with its conserved first and last residue. For some rows the clone size is stated as once, few or many, or as a class when expanded; others skip it.

. | TRBV27 | CASSLRGTGIPYEQYF
. | TRBV15 | CATSRDRADTEAFF
. | TRBV28 | CASSSDRANYGYTF
. | TRBV19 | CASRLASSYEQYF
. | TRBV9 | CASSLTRYSGELFF
. | TRBV11-3 | CASSLAGGFNEQFF
. | TRBV30 | CALGQGGNQPQHF
once | TRBV4-1 | CASRRDRSYNEQFF
few | TRBV7-2 | CASSLDARQGNQPQHF
. | TRBV3-1/TRBV3-2 | CASSQDRSNANTGELFF
. | TRBV29-1 | CSVKMVASGSHEQYF
. | TRBV9 | CASSATGLNYGYTF
once | TRBV24-1 | CATSDMDRGPNEQFF
. | TRBV7-9 | CASSPVGGGNQPQHF
. | TRBV4-3 | CASSQGQGVGPQHF
. | TRBV28 | CASAPWPGWDGYTF
. | TRBV11-3 | CASSVTGANTEAFF
. | TRBV5-4 | CAASGQGNTGELFF
. | TRBV28 | CASRRWGGNQPQHF
. | TRBV28 | CASSFPGTEAFF
. | TRBV13 | CASSHLAGALSTDTQYF
. | TRBV11-2 | CASSLILAGAAGELFF
few | TRBV28 | CASSPPGDTEAFF
once | TRBV9 | CPRGGGGSYNEQFF
. | TRBV9 | CASSVGGGSGNEQFF
. | TRBV21-1 | CASSSRGKETQYF
. | TRBV19 | CASSINRGSYEQYF
. | TRBV19 | CASSKDRGRSSQYF
. | TRBV7-2 | CASSLAAGGSTGELFF
once | TRBV15 | CATSSGGGRGYTQYF
. | TRBV6-1 | CASSEAWGRQVNQPQHF
. | TRBV12-3/TRBV12-4 | CASSLVGGGEQYF
once | TRBV14 | CASSWTGFEAFF
. | TRBV7-9 | CASSLNGGAVYGYTF
. | TRBV19 | CASSIDGPGVRGQPQHF
. | TRBV6-9 | CASRVQRESYNEQFF
. | TRBV7-2 | CASSLAVSGRGSNTQYF
. | TRBV5-6 | CASSWGTGYEQYF
. | TRBV5-1 | CASSLGLAGEGDTQYF
. | TRBV28 | CASSLLAGVGGTQYF
once | TRBV9 | CASSVRTSREHEQFF
. | TRBV4-1 | CASSLAESSGNTIYF
. | TRBV7-2 | CASSRFETGAYNEQFF
. | TRBV18 | CASSPVWTGSSYEQYF
. | TRBV5-1 | CASSLEGQSWEQYF
. | TRBV12-3/TRBV12-4 | CASSYSGVREQYF
. | TRBV9 | CASSVVWGQGGTDTQYF
. | TRBV28 | CASSPPGQIYGYTF
. | TRBV11-2 | CASSSPRGSPYGYTF
once | TRBV2 | CASRPSEFGYTF
. | TRBV19 | CASRAGGPSYYEQFF
. | TRBV21-1 | CASSKARGRHSYNEQFF
. | TRBV5-4 | CASSSGVIGDTQYF